This paragraph reports one TCR beta chain. These data are taken from a study of T cell responses to AZD1222 COVID-19 vaccine. Libraries were prepared by immunoSEQ multiplex PCR; TCRdb keeps only in-frame clonotypes and omits some of them. Of 95,000 to 150,000 clones in the sample, approximately 89% were seen once. The CDR3 extends over 15 amino acids. The V segment lost 1 base and the J segment 6 bases; nucleotides outside the gene matches: 5. The germline CDR1 and CDR2 sequences are GTSNPN and SVGIG (reference sequence). The clonotype comes from an adult who received the AZD1222 COVID-19 vaccine. V usage is TRBV30 and J usage is TRBJ1-5, with TRBD1 matching 11 bases. Sequences were derived from peripheral blood, sampled 28 days after the second AZD1222 dose. This CDR3 is CAWSAGQGEAQPQHF. CDR3 nucleotide sequence: TGTGCCTGGAGTGCGGGACAGGGGGAGGCTCAGCCCCAGCATTTT.